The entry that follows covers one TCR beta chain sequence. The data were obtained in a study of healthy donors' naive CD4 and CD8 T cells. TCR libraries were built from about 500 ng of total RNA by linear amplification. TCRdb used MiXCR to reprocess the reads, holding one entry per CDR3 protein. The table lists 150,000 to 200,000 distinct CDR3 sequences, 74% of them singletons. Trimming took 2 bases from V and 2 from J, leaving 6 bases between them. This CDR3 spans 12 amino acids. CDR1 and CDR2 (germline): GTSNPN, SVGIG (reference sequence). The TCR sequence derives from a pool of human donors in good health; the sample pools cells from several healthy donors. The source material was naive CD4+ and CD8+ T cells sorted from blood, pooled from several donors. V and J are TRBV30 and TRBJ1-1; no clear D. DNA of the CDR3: TGTGCCTGGAGTCCTACCAACACTGAAGCTTTCTTT. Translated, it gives CAWSPTNTEAFF.